These T cell receptor beta chains were read from a single sample in a study of T cell changes during pregnancy in multiple sclerosis. Using immunoSEQ multiplex PCR, the repertoire was profiled, and TCRdb retains in-frame clones only, with some absent. The table includes 55,000 to 70,000 clones, 90% to 95% detected once. The input for sequencing was CD4+ T cells from peripheral blood mononuclear cells, taken before pregnancy. Every receptor here comes from a female donor with multiple sclerosis, enrolled in a pregnancy study. CDR3s include the opening cysteine and the closing phenylalanine or tryptophan. Fields, in order: clone size, J gene, V gene, D gene, CDR3 protein, CDR3 DNA. The D gene is left open where the match is weak. Only some rows state a clone size, as once, few, many or a class for expanded clones.

clone size: NA; J gene: TRBJ2-1; V gene: TRBV29-1; D gene: TRBD2; CDR3 protein: CSVGGLAGEQFF; CDR3 DNA: TGCAGCGTTGGGGGACTAGCGGGGGAGCAGTTCTTC
clone size: NA; J gene: TRBJ1-4; V gene: TRBV9; D gene: NA; CDR3 protein: CASSPGAQAGEKLFF; CDR3 DNA: TGTGCCAGCAGCCCCGGGGCCCAAGCGGGGGAAAAACTGTTTTTT
clone size: NA; J gene: TRBJ2-3; V gene: TRBV28; D gene: TRBD2; CDR3 protein: CASSSQRGVRTDTQYF; CDR3 DNA: TGTGCCAGCAGTTCTCAGCGGGGGGTCCGCACAGATACGCAGTATTTT
clone size: once; J gene: TRBJ2-1; V gene: TRBV5-1; D gene: TRBD2; CDR3 protein: CASSFKAGAPVWEQFF; CDR3 DNA: TGCGCCAGCAGCTTTAAAGCGGGAGCCCCTGTTTGGGAGCAGTTCTTC
clone size: NA; J gene: TRBJ2-3; V gene: TRBV29-1; D gene: TRBD2; CDR3 protein: CSVGPGLAGGKGAQYF; CDR3 DNA: TGCAGCGTTGGCCCCGGACTAGCGGGAGGTAAAGGCGCGCAGTATTTT
clone size: NA; J gene: TRBJ2-5; V gene: TRBV6-6; D gene: NA; CDR3 protein: CASRSLEETQYF; CDR3 DNA: TGTGCCAGCCGATCCCTGGAGGAGACCCAGTACTTC
clone size: once; J gene: TRBJ2-7; V gene: TRBV6-5; D gene: NA; CDR3 protein: CASSGVGGPYEQYF; CDR3 DNA: TGTGCCAGCAGCGGTGTCGGGGGACCCTACGAGCAGTACTTC
clone size: NA; J gene: TRBJ2-7; V gene: TRBV6-5; D gene: NA; CDR3 protein: CASSYGPSGEQYF; CDR3 DNA: TGTGCCAGCAGTTACGGGCCCTCGGGGGAGCAGTACTTC
clone size: NA; J gene: TRBJ2-2; V gene: TRBV7-3; D gene: TRBD2; CDR3 protein: CASSLGGVGRTGTGELFF; CDR3 DNA: TGTGCCAGCAGCTTAGGCGGGGTCGGGAGGACGGGCACCGGGGAGCTGTTTTTT
clone size: NA; J gene: TRBJ2-7; V gene: TRBV27; D gene: TRBD1; CDR3 protein: CASSEWFGQGVSKQYF; CDR3 DNA: TGTGCCAGCAGTGAATGGTTTGGACAGGGGGTTAGTAAGCAGTACTTC
clone size: NA; J gene: TRBJ1-2; V gene: TRBV28; D gene: NA; CDR3 protein: CASRLNRGGSYGYTF; CDR3 DNA: TGTGCCAGCAGGTTAAATCGGGGGGGGTCCTATGGCTACACCTTC
clone size: NA; J gene: TRBJ2-7; V gene: TRBV18; D gene: NA; CDR3 protein: CASSSDYRSYEQYF; CDR3 DNA: TGTGCCAGCTCCTCAGACTACCGATCCTACGAGCAGTACTTC
clone size: NA; J gene: TRBJ2-1; V gene: TRBV6-5; D gene: TRBD2; CDR3 protein: CASSYRLADYNEQFF; CDR3 DNA: TGTGCCAGCAGTTACCGTCTAGCGGATTACAATGAGCAGTTCTTC
clone size: NA; J gene: TRBJ2-7; V gene: TRBV27; D gene: TRBD1; CDR3 protein: CASGLFTGTGYEQYF; CDR3 DNA: TGTGCCAGCGGCCTATTTACCGGGACAGGATACGAGCAGTACTTC
clone size: NA; J gene: TRBJ1-1; V gene: TRBV27; D gene: NA; CDR3 protein: CASNTGTPGRTEAFF; CDR3 DNA: TGTGCCAGCAACACCGGGACTCCAGGGAGAACTGAAGCTTTCTTT
clone size: NA; J gene: TRBJ1-1; V gene: TRBV29-1; D gene: NA; CDR3 protein: CSVSEYTEAFF; CDR3 DNA: TGCAGCGTGTCGGAGTACACTGAAGCTTTCTTT